The 23 T cell receptor beta chains in this list originate from one sample, sequenced in a study of shared clonotypes between healthy human individuals. Sequencing used immunoSEQ multiplex PCR; TCRdb keeps in-frame clones, though not all of them. The repertoire holds fewer than 3 million clones, with approximately 90% as singletons. The sequenced sample was naive CD4+ T cells from PBMCs. Subset reported: CD45RA+ positively selected. These receptors came from a man aged 18 to 35 in good health. Some clones in this sample may be carry-over from other donors' samples.

The chain uses TRBV12-5 and TRBJ2-2, with a tentative D call TRBD2 (6 bases). Trimming took off 0 bases at V and 2 bases at J, with 10 bases between the two ends. Germline V gene data show CDR1 as LGHNT and CDR2 as FRNRAP. CDR3 size: 16 residues. The CDR3 region has the DNA TGTGCTAGTGGTTTGGTGCAGGGACTTAACACCGGGGAGCTGTTTTTT. The encoded protein is CASGLVQGLNTGELFF.

To note about this clone: Distinct nucleotide sequences in the sample also encode this CDR3. V gene TRBV25-1 combines with J gene TRBJ2-3, with 8 positions matching TRBD2. The V segment lost 3 bases and the J segment 3 bases; nucleotides outside the gene matches: 2. The CDR3 totals 14 residues. Germline CDR1 MGHDK, CDR2 SYGVNS. The CDR3 DNA follows: TGTGCCAGCAGTGATCCTAGCGGGACAGATACGCAGTATTTT. It yields the protein CASSDPSGTDTQYF.

For this clone: Additional DNA sequences in this sample encode the identical CDR3. The chain has TRBV9 and TRBJ2-3; D gene uncertain. V was cut by 0 bases and J by 3 bases, with 8 bases left in between. The CDR3 runs 14 residues. CDR1 SGDLS and CDR2 YYNGEE come from the germline V gene. The CDR3, as DNA: TGTGCCAGCAGCGTAGGGAGTTTAACAGATACGCAGTATTTT. This sequence encodes CASSVGSLTDTQYF.

The chain is built from TRBV7-2 and TRBJ2-5; D call uncertain. V lost 2 bases and J 3 bases, leaving 4 bases between the germline ends. Germline CDR1 SGHTA, CDR2 FQGNSA. The CDR3 covers 12 residues. Written as DNA, the CDR3 is TGTGCCAGCAGCTTAAGGGAAGAGACCCAGTACTTC. Its protein product is CASSLREETQYF.

The CDR3 DNA sequence: TGTGCCAGCACCCCGTGGGGCCCGTTCTCTGGAAACACCATATATTTT. It yields the protein CASTPWGPFSGNTIYF. This chain joins TRBV5-5 and TRBJ1-3, with D tentatively TRBD1 (5 bases). Per the germline V gene, CDR1 is SGHKS and CDR2 is YYEKEE (reference sequence). This CDR3 region has 16 residues. V shed 6 bases and J shed 0 bases, with 16 bases lying between them.

The rearrangement joins TRBV25-1 to TRBJ1-4; D is uncertain. The CDR3 consists of 16 residues. Per germline, CDR1 MGHDK and CDR2 SYGVNS. Trimming took off 3 bases at V and 3 bases at J, with 14 bases between the two ends. The CDR3 here is CASSDPSTQANEKLFF. CDR3 DNA: TGTGCCAGCAGTGATCCGTCGACACAAGCTAATGAAAAACTGTTTTTT.

The chain uses TRBV7-2 and TRBJ2-1; D might be TRBD2 (5 bases). Germline V lookup: CDR1 SGHTA, CDR2 FQGNSA. The CDR3 sequence is 15 residues long. Trimming cost V 5 bases and J 6 bases, with 17 bases left between them. The CDR3 is CASSAQAVEGNEQFF. In nucleotides, the CDR3 is TGTGCCAGCAGCGCCCAAGCGGTAGAGGGCAATGAGCAGTTCTTC.

This chain uses TRBV5-1 with TRBJ2-6; TRBD1 aligns across 10 bases. CDR1 SGHRS and CDR2 YFSETQ come from the germline V gene. The CDR3 is made up of 20 amino acids. With 0 bases clipped from V and 0 bases from J, the junction kept 9 bases outside the gene matches. This CDR3 is CASSLAFVRTGGSGANVLTF. CDR3 coding DNA: TGCGCCAGCAGCTTGGCCTTCGTCCGGACAGGGGGCTCTGGGGCCAACGTCCTGACTTTC.

The chain has TRBV6-1 and TRBJ2-7, with 10 bases lining up with TRBD1. CDR1 and CDR2 from the germline V gene are MNHNS and SASEGT. The junction had 11 bases not matched to a gene; V was cut back by 7 bases and J by 5 bases. The CDR3 has 15 residues. CDR3 bases: TGTGCCAGCACCAGTCAGACAGGGGGCGAAAACGAGCAGTACTTC. This sequence encodes CASTSQTGGENEQYF.

The chain links TRBV6-1 to TRBJ2-5; D perhaps matches TRBD1 (5 bases). Germline loops: CDR1 MNHNS, CDR2 SASEGT. This CDR3 is 13 amino acids long. V was trimmed by 4 bases and J by 3 bases, leaving 9 bases between them. CDR3 DNA: TGTGCCAGCAGTGTCCAGACAGAAGAGACCCAGTACTTC. Encoded protein: CASSVQTEETQYF.

CDR3 DNA sequence: TGTGCCAGCAGCAAGAGACAGGGGTACGAGCAGTACTTC. Its protein is CASSKRQGYEQYF. The chain links TRBV5-4 to TRBJ2-7, with 8 bases aligning to TRBD1. V shed 4 bases, J shed 4 bases, and the junction held 4 bases outside the gene matches. This CDR3 region has 13 residues. The germline CDR1 and CDR2 sequences are SGHNT and YYREEE (reference sequence).

This clone was picked up one time. The chain links TRBV28 to TRBJ1-4; D possibly corresponds to TRBD1 (6 bases). Germline CDR1 MDHEN, CDR2 SYDVKM. Deletions cut 6 bases from V and 8 bases from J, with 22 bases between. The CDR3 runs to 16 residues. This chain's CDR3 is CASSSTKGGEDEKLFF. The CDR3 coding sequence is TGTGCCAGCAGCTCCACCAAAGGGGGGGAGGACGAAAAACTGTTTTTT.

This chain uses TRBV10-3 with TRBJ1-3; possible D gene TRBD1, 6 bases. CDR1 is ENHRY, CDR2 SYGVKD, per germline. Deletions cut 2 bases from V and 0 bases from J, with 14 bases between. The CDR3 length is 17 residues. The CDR3 loop reads CAISEGRQGHSGNTIYF. The CDR3 DNA sequence: TGTGCCATCAGTGAGGGGCGGCAGGGGCACTCTGGAAACACCATATATTTT.

This chain links TRBV5-5 with TRBJ1-2; no definite D call. Germline CDR1 SGHKS, CDR2 YYEKEE (reference sequence). Trimming cost V 0 bases and J 4 bases, with 13 bases left between them. The CDR3 consists of 15 residues. The CDR3 DNA sequence: TGTGCCAGCAGCTTGGAGTCCCCACGGGGCTATGGCTACACCTTC. Translated, it gives CASSLESPRGYGYTF.

Comments on this clone: Germline is not matched at one junction end, which may reflect a read error. The rearrangement uses TRBV5-1 and TRBJ2-7, with 16 bases fitting TRBD2. Germline V gives CDR1 SGHRS, CDR2 YFSETQ. The CDR3 consists of 16 residues. Written as DNA, the CDR3 is TGCGCCAGCAGCCTAACTCCGGGACTAGCGGGAGGGCCTGGACACTTC. Protein sequence: CASSLTPGLAGGPGHF. The full variable domain, in which reference TRBV5-1 and TRBJ2-7 provide the parts outside the CDR3, is KAGVTQTPRYLIKTRGQQVTLSCSPISGHRSVSWYQQTPGQGLQFLFEYFSETQRNKGNFPGRFSGRQFSNSRSEMNVSTLELGDSALYLCASSLTPGLAGGPGHFGPGTRLTVT.

The chain carries TRBV2 and TRBJ1-5, with 7 bases aligning to TRBD1. The CDR3 loop spans 16 amino acids. CDR1 and CDR2 from the germline V gene are SNHLY and FYNNEI. V shed 3 bases and J 5 bases; nucleotides not matched to a gene: 10. CDR3 DNA sequence: TGTGCCAGCAGTGATAGTCGCGGCAGGGGGTATCAGCCCCAGCATTTT. This gives the protein CASSDSRGRGYQPQHF.

The chain has TRBV6-6 and TRBJ2-1; possibly TRBD2 for D (6 bases). Trimming pared 5 bases from V and 5 bases from J, leaving 19 bases between. This CDR3 contains 16 residues. Germline-derived CDR1 and CDR2 are MNHNY and SVGAGI (reference sequence). The CDR3 DNA reads TGTGCCAGCAGTCCCCCGGGGCTAGCGCTCCACAATGAGCAGTTCTTC. Its translation is CASSPPGLALHNEQFF.

V is TRBV5-1 and J is TRBJ2-4, with a possible D match to TRBD1 (6 bases). The CDR3 totals 13 residues. Between the trimmed V and J ends, which lost 4 bases and 5 bases, there was a span of 10 bases. Germline V gene sequence: CDR1 SGHRS, CDR2 YFSETQ. The CDR3 nucleotides are TGCGCCAGCAGCCTAGGACAGCAAAACATTCAGTACTTC. It is translated as CASSLGQQNIQYF.

A note on this clone: Other DNA sequences in this sample translate to the same CDR3. Here the CDR3 reads CASSQNTEAFF. The CDR3 DNA reads as TGTGCCAGCAGCCAGAACACTGAAGCTTTCTTT. V usage is TRBV14 and J usage is TRBJ1-1; unclear D gene. The germline gives CDR1 SGHDN, CDR2 FVKESK. The CDR3 totals 11 residues. V lost 3 bases, J lost 1 base, and 0 bases lay in between.

The gene calls are TRBV11-2 and TRBJ2-5; D not certain. The V gene lost 2 bases and the J gene lost 6 bases, with 10 bases spanning the gap. The germline gives CDR1 SGHAT, CDR2 FQNNGV. This CDR3 has 13 residues. The CDR3 reads CASSLSTLQTQYF. As DNA, the CDR3 is TGTGCCAGCAGCTTATCTACCCTCCAGACCCAGTACTTC. Combining the CDR3 with reference TRBV11-2 and TRBJ2-5 gives the whole variable domain EAGVAQSPRYKIIEKRQSVAFWCNPISGHATLYWYQQILGQGPKLLIQFQNNGVVDDSQLPKDRFSAERLKGVDSTLKIQPAKLEDSAVYLCASSLSTLQTQYFGPGTRLLVL.

The chain employs TRBV28 and TRBJ1-1; 8 bases fit TRBD1. Germline V gene data show CDR1 as MDHEN and CDR2 as SYDVKM. The V and J ends lost 6 bases and 2 bases, in that order; junction bases with no gene match: 8. This CDR3 spans 15 amino acids. The CDR3 loop reads CASRRTGTSNTEAFF. In nucleotides, the CDR3 is TGTGCCAGCAGGCGGACAGGGACTTCAAACACTGAAGCTTTCTTT. Full variable domain (rest looked up from reference TRBV28 and TRBJ1-1): DVKVTQSSRYLVKRTGEKVFLECVQDMDHENMFWYRQDPGLGLRLIYFSYDVKMKEKGDIPEGYSVSREKKERFSLILESASTNQTSMYLCASRRTGTSNTEAFFGQGTRLTVV.

The rearrangement links TRBV7-8 to TRBJ1-1, with 8 bases aligning to TRBD1. The germline V gene encodes CDR1 SGHVS and CDR2 FQNEAQ. This CDR3 is built from 15 residues. After removal of 5 bases from V and 1 base from J, the junction contained 6 bases not matched to a gene. CDR3 in DNA: TGTGCCAGCAGCATCCCAGGGGGCCGGAACACTGAAGCTTTCTTT. This translates into CASSIPGGRNTEAFF.

The chain carries TRBV28 and TRBJ2-7; D possibly corresponds to TRBD1 (5 bases). The CDR3 totals 15 residues. CDR1 is MDHEN, CDR2 SYDVKM, per germline. With 4 bases removed from V and 0 bases from J, the gap between germline ends came to 13 bases. In nucleotides, the CDR3 is TGTGCCAGCAGTTCCCCCCACAGGTCCTCCTACGAGCAGTACTTC. Translated: CASSSPHRSSYEQYF. Full variable domain (missing parts from reference TRBV28 and TRBJ2-7): DVKVTQSSRYLVKRTGEKVFLECVQDMDHENMFWYRQDPGLGLRLIYFSYDVKMKEKGDIPEGYSVSREKKERFSLILESASTNQTSMYLCASSSPHRSSYEQYFGPGTRLTVT.